This TCR beta chain derives from a study of OX40 agonist ivuxolimab in advanced cancers. About the study: Dose-escalation patients suffered from hepatocellular carcinoma, melanoma, renal cell or head and neck cancer. The study, taken as a whole, reports: Expanded peripheral T cells had an undetermined antigen specificity.

As for this clone: What it binds is unknown.

Assay: immunoSEQ multiplex PCR; the TCRdb copy retains only in-frame clones and omits some. The repertoire holds tens of thousands of clones, with about 92% as singletons. Germline V gene data show CDR1 as SGHNT and CDR2 as YYREEE (reference sequence). The CDR3 runs to 16 residues. The ends were cut back, 0 bases at V and 1 base at J, with 10 bases in the middle. The origin of this receptor is an adult with an advanced solid tumor such as melanoma, head and neck, liver or kidney cancer. Sequenced here: CD4+ or CD8+ T cells sorted from blood, sampled in a trial of the OX40 agonist ivuxolimab. This chain joins TRBV5-4 and TRBJ2-2, with D perhaps matching TRBD2 (6 bases). The CDR3 DNA reads as TGTGCCAGCAGCTTGGGGGGTAGCGGGAACACCGGGGAGCTGTTTTTT. It specifies CASSLGGSGNTGELFF.